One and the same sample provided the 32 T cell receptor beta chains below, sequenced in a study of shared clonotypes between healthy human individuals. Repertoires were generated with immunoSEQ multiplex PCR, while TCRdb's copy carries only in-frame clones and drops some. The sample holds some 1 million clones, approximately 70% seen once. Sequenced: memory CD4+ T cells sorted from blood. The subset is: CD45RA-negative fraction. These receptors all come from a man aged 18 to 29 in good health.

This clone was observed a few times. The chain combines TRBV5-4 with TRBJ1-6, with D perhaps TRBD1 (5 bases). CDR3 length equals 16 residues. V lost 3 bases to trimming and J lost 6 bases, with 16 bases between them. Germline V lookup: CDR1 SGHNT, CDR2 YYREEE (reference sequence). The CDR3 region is CASSSASSGSNSPLHF. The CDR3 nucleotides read TGTGCCAGCAGCTCAGCCTCATCAGGGTCTAATTCACCCCTCCACTTT.

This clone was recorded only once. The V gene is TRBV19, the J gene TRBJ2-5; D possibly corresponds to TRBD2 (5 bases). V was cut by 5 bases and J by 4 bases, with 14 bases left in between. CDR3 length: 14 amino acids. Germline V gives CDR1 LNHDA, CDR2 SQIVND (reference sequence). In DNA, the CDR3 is TGTGCCAGTAGTGGAAGGGCTGCGGGAGAGACCCAGTACTTC. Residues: CASSGRAAGETQYF.

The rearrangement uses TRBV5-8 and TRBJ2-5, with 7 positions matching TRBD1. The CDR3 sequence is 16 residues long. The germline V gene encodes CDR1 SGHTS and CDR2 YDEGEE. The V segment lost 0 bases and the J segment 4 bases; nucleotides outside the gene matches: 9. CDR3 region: CASSLAPGEGAETQYF. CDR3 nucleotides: TGTGCCAGCAGCTTGGCCCCCGGTGAGGGGGCAGAGACCCAGTACTTC.

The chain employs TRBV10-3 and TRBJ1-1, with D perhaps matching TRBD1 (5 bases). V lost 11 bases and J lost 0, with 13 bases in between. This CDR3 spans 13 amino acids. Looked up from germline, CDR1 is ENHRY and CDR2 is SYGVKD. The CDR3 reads CAVSGTVNTEAFF. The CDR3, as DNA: TGTGCCGTTTCCGGGACCGTGAACACTGAAGCTTTCTTT.

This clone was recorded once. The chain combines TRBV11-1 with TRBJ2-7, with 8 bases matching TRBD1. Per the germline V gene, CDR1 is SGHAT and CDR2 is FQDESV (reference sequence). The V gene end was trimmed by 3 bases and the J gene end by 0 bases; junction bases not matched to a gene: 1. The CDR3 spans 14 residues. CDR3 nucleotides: TGTGCCAGCAGCTTGGGACAGGCCTCCTACGAGCAGTACTTC. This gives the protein CASSLGQASYEQYF.

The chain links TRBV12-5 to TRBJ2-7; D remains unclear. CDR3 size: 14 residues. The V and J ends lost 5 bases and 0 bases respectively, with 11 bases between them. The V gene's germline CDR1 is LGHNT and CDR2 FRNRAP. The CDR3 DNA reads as TGTGCTAGTGGTCCCCACCTATTCTCCTACGAGCAGTACTTC. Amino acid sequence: CASGPHLFSYEQYF. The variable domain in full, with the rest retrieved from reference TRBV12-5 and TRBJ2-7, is DARVTQTPRHKVTEMGQEVTMRCQPILGHNTVFWYRQTMMQGLELLAYFRNRAPLDDSGMPKDRFSAEMPDATLATLKIQPSEPRDSAVYFCASGPHLFSYEQYFGPGTRLTVT.

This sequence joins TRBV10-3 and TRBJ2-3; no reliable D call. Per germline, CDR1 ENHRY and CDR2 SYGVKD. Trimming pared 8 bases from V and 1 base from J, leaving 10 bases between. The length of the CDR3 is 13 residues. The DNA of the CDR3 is TGTGCCATCCTGATGGACCGCACAGATACGCAGTATTTT. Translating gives CAILMDRTDTQYF.

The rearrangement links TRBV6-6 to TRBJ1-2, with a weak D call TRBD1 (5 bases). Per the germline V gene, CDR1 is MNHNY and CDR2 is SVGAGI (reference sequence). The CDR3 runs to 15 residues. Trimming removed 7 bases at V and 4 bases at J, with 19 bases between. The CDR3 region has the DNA TGTGCCAGCACCTTTGGGGGAGGTAGCTCCTATGGCTACACCTTC. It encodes CASTFGGGSSYGYTF.

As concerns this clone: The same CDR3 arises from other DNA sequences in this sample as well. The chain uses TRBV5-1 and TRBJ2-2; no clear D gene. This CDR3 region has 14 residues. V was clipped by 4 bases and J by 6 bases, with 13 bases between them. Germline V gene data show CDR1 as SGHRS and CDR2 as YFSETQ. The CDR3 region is CASSLGGKPGELFF. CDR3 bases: TGCGCCAGCAGCCTTGGTGGGAAGCCCGGGGAGCTGTTTTTT.

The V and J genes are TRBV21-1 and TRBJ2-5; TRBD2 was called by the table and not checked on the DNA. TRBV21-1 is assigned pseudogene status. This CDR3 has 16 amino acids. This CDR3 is CASSPEERGGRETQYF. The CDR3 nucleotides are TGTGCCAGCAGCCCCGAGGAGCGGGGGGGCCGGGAGACCCAGTACTTC.

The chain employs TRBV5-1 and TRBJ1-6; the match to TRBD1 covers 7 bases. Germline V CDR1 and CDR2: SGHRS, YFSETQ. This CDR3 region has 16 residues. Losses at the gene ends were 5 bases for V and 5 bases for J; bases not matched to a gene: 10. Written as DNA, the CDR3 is TGCGCCAGCAGTTATCAGGGGGATCCTAATAATTCACCCCTCCACTTT. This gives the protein CASSYQGDPNNSPLHF. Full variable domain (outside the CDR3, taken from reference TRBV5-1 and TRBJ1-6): KAGVTQTPRYLIKTRGQQVTLSCSPISGHRSVSWYQQTPGQGLQFLFEYFSETQRNKGNFPGRFSGRQFSNSRSEMNVSTLELGDSALYLCASSYQGDPNNSPLHFGNGTRLTVT.

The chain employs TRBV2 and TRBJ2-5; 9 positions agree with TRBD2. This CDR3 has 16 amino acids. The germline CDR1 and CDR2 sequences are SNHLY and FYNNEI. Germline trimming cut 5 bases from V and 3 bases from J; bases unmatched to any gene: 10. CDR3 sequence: CASSYFWASGEETQYF. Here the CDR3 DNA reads TGTGCCAGCAGTTACTTTTGGGCTAGCGGGGAAGAGACCCAGTACTTC. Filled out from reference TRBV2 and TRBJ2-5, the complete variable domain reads EPEVTQTPSHQVTQMGQEVILRCVPISNHLYFYWYRQILGQKVEFLVSFYNNEISEKSEIFDDQFSVERPDGSNFTLKIRSTKLEDSAMYFCASSYFWASGEETQYFGPGTRLLVL.

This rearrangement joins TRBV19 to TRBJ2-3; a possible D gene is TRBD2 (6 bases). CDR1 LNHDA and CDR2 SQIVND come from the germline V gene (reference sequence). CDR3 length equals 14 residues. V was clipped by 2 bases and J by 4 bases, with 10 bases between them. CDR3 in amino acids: CASSIMGGPDTQYF. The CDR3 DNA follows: TGTGCCAGTAGTATAATGGGAGGCCCAGATACGCAGTATTTT.

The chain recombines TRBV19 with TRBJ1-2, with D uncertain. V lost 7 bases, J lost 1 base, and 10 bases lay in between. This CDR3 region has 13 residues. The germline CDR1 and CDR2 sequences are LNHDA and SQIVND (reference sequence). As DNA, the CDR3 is TGTGCCAGTAACTTCCGGGTTAACTATGGCTACACCTTC. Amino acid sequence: CASNFRVNYGYTF. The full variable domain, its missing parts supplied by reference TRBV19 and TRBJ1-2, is DGGITQSPKYLFRKEGQNVTLSCEQNLNHDAMYWYRQDPGQGLRLIYYSQIVNDFQKGDIAEGYSVSREKKESFPLTVTSAQKNPTAFYLCASNFRVNYGYTFGSGTRLTVV.

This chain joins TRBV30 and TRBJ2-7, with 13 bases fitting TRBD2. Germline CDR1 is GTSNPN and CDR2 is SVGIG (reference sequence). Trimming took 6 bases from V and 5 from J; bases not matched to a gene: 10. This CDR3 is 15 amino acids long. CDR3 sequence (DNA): TGTGCCTGTTTATCACTAGCGGGAGGGCCCCACGAGCAGTACTTC. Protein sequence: CACLSLAGGPHEQYF.

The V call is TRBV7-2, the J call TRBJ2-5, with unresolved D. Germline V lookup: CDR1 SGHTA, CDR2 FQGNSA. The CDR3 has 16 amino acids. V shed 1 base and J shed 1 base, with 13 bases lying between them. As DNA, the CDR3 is TGTGCCAGCAGCTTAGTCCCAGGAACCACCCAAGAGACCCAGTACTTC. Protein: CASSLVPGTTQETQYF.

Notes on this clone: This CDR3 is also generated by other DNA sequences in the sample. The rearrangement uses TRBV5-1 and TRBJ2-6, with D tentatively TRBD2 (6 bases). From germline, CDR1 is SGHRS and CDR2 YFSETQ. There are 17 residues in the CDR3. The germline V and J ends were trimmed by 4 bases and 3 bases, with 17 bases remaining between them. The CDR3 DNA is TGCGCCAGCAGCCGAGGGACGGGAGAGGGTGGGGCCAACGTCCTGACTTTC. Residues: CASSRGTGEGGANVLTF.

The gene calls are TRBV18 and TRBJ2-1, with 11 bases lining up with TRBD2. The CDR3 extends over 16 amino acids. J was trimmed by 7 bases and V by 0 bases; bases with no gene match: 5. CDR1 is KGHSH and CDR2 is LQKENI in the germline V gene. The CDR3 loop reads CASSPPILAGANEQFF. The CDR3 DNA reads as TGTGCCAGCTCACCACCGATACTAGCGGGAGCTAATGAGCAGTTCTTC.

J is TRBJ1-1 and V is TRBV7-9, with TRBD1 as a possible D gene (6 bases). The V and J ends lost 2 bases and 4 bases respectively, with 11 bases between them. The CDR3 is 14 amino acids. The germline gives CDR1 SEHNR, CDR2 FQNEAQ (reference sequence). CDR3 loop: CASSLQGFGTEAFF. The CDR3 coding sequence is TGTGCCAGCAGCTTACAGGGGTTTGGCACTGAAGCTTTCTTT.

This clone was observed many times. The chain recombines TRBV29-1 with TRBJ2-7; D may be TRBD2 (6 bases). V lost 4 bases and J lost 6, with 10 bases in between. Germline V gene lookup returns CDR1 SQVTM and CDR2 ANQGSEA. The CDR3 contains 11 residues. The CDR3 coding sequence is TGCAGCGTTGGGCGGGGATCCGAGCAGTACTTC. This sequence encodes CSVGRGSEQYF.

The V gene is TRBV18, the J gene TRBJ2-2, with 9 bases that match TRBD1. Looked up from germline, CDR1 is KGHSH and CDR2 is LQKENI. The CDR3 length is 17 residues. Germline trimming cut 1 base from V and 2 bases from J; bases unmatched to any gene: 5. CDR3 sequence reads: CASSPQDRGLNTGELFF. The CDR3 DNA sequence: TGTGCCAGCTCACCACAGGACAGGGGTCTTAACACCGGGGAGCTGTTTTTT.

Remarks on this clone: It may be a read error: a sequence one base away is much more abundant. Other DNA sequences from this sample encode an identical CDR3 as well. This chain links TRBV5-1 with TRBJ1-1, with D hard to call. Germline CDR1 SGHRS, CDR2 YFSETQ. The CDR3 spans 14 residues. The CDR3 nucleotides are TGTGCCAGCAGCTTGAGAGGGTGGAACACTGAAGCTTTCTTT. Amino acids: CASSLRGWNTEAFF.

Here the CDR3 DNA reads TGTGCCAGCAGCTTCGGGGGGGCGCGGGGCACAGATACGCAGTATTTT. Residues: CASSFGGARGTDTQYF. This sequence joins TRBV5-4 and TRBJ2-3; TRBD2 aligns across 8 bases. The V segment lost 2 bases and the J segment 1 base; nucleotides outside the gene matches: 6. This CDR3 contains 16 residues. Per germline, CDR1 SGHNT and CDR2 YYREEE (reference sequence).

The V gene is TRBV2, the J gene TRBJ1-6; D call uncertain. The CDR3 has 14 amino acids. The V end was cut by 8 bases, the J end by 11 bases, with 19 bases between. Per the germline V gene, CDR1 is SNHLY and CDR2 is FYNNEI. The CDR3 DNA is TGTGCCAGCGGGGTCTTAGGGAGCGGGACACCCCTCCACTTT. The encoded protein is CASGVLGSGTPLHF. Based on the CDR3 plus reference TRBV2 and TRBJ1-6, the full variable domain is EPEVTQTPSHQVTQMGQEVILRCVPISNHLYFYWYRQILGQKVEFLVSFYNNEISEKSEIFDDQFSVERPDGSNFTLKIRSTKLEDSAMYFCASGVLGSGTPLHFGNGTRLTVT.

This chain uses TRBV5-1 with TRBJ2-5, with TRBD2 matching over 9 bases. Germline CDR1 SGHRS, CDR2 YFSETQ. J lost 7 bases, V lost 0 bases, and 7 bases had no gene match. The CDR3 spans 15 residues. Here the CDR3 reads CASSLGGLALGTQYF. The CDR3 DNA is TGCGCCAGCAGCTTGGGGGGACTAGCCTTGGGGACCCAGTACTTC.

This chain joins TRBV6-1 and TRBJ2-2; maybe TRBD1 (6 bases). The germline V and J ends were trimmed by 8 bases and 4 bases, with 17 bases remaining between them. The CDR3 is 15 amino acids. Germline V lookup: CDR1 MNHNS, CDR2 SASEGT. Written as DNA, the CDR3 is TGTGCCAGCGGGGCAGGGACATGGTCCACCGGGGAGCTGTTTTTT. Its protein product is CASGAGTWSTGELFF.

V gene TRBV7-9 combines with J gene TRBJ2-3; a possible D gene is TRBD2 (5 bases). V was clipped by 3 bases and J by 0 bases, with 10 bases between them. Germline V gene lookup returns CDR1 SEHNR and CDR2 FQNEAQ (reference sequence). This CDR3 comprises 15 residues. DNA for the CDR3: TGTGCCAGCAGCTTCGCGGGTCAAAGCACAGATACGCAGTATTTT. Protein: CASSFAGQSTDTQYF.

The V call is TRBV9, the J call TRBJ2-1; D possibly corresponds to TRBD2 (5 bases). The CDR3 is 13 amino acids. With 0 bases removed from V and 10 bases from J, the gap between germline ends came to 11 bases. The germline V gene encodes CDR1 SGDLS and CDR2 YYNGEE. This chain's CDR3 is CASSVVPGIEQFF. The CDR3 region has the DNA TGTGCCAGCAGCGTAGTGCCCGGGATCGAGCAGTTCTTC.

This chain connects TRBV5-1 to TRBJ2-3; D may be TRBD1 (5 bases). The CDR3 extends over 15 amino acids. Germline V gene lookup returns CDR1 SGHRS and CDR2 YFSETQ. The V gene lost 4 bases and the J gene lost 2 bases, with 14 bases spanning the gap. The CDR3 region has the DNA TGCGCCAGCAGCCCCTCAGGGTGGATCACAGATACGCAGTATTTT. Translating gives CASSPSGWITDTQYF.

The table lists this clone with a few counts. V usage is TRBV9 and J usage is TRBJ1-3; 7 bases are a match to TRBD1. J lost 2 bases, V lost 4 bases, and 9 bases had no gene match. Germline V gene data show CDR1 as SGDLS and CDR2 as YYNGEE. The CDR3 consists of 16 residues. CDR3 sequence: CASSPDLDRAGNTIYF. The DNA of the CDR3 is TGTGCCAGCAGCCCGGACTTAGACAGGGCTGGAAACACCATATATTTT.

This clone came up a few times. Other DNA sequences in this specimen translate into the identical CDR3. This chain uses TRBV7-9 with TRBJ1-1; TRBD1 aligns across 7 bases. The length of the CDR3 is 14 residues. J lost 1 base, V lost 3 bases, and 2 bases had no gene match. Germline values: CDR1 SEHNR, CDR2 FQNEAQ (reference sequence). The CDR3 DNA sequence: TGTGCCAGCAGCTTCGGGACAGAGAACACTGAAGCTTTCTTT. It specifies CASSFGTENTEAFF.

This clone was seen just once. This CDR3 reads CASRPDGGSLYGYTF. CDR3 DNA sequence: TGTGCCAGTAGACCGGACGGAGGCTCCCTTTATGGCTACACCTTC. This rearrangement joins TRBV19 to TRBJ1-2, with D unclear. The CDR3 loop spans 15 amino acids. Trimming took off 6 bases at V and 5 bases at J, with 19 bases between the two ends. Germline lookup yields CDR1 LNHDA and CDR2 SQIVND (reference sequence).